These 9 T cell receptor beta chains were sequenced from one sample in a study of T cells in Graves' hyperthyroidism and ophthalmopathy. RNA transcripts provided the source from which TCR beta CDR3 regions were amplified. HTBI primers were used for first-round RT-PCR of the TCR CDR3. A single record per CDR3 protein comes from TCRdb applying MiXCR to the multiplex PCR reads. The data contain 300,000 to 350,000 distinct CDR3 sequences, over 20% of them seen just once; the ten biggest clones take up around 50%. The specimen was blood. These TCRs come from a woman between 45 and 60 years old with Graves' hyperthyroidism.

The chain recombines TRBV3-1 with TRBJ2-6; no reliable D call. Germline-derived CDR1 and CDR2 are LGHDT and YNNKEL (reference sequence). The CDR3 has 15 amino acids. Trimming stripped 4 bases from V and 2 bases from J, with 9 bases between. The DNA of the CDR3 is TGTGCCAGCAGCCTAGTAACTCCTGGGGCCAACGTCCTGACTTTC. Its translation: CASSLVTPGANVLTF.

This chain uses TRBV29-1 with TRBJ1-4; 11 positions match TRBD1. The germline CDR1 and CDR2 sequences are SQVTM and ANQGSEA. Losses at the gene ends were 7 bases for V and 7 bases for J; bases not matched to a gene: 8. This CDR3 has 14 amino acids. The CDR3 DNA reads TGCAGCGCGATTACCGGGACAGGGGGTGAAAAACTGTTTTTT. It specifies CSAITGTGGEKLFF.

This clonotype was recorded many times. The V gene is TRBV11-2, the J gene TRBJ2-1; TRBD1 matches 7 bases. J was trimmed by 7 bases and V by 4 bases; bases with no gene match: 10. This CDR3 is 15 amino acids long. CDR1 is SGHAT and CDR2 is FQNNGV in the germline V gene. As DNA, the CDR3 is TGTGCCAGCAGCTACATGGGGACAGAAGCGAATGAGCAGTTCTTC. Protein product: CASSYMGTEANEQFF.

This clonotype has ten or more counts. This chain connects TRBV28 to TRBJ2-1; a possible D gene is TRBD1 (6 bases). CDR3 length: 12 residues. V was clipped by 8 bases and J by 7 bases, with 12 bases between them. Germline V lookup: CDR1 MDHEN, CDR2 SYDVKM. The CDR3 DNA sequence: TGTGCCAGCTCATGGGGGCGTAATGAGCAGTTCTTC. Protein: CASSWGRNEQFF.

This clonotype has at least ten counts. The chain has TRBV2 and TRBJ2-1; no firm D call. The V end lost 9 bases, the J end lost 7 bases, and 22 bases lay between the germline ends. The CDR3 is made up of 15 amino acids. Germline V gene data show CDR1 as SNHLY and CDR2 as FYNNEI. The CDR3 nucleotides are TGTGCCAGACAGTTGACTCCTAGAGTTGGAAATGAGCAGTTCTTC. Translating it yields CARQLTPRVGNEQFF.

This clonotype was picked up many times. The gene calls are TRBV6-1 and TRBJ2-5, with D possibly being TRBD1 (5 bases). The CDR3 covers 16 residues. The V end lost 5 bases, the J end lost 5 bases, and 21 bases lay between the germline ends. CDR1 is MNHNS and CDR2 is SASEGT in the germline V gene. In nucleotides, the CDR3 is TGTGCCAGCAGTTACCCACGGACAAGCCAGAGGGAGACCCAGTACTTC. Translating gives CASSYPRTSQRETQYF.

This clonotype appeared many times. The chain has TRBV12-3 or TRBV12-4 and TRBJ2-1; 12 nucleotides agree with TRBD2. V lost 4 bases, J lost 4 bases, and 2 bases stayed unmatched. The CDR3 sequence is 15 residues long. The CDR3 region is CASSSSGRAYNEQFF. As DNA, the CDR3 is TGTGCCAGCAGTTCTAGCGGGAGGGCTTACAATGAGCAGTTCTTC.

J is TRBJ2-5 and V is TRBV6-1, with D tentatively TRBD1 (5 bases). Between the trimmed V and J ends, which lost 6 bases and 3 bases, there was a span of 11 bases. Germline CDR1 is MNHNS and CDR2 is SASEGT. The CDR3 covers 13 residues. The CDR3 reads CASRRQFKETQYF. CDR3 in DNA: TGTGCCAGCAGAAGACAGTTTAAAGAGACCCAGTACTTC.

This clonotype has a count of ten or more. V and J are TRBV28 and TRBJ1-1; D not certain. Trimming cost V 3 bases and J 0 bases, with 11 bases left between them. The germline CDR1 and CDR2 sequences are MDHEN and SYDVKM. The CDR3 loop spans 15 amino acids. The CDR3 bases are TGTGCCAGCAGTTTGTTGGCTAACATGAACACTGAAGCTTTCTTT. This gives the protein CASSLLANMNTEAFF.